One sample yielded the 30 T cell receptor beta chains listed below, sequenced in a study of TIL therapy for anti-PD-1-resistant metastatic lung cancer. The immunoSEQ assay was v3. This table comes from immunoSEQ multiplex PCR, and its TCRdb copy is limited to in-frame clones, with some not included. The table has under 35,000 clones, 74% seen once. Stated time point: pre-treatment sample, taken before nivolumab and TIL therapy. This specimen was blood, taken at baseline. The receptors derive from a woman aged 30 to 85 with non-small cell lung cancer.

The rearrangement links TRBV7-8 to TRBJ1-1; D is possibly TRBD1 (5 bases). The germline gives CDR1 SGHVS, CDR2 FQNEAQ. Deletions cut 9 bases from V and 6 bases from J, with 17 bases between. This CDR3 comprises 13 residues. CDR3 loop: CASAAPGKAEAFF. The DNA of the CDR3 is TGTGCCAGTGCTGCCCCAGGGAAAGCTGAAGCTTTCTTT.

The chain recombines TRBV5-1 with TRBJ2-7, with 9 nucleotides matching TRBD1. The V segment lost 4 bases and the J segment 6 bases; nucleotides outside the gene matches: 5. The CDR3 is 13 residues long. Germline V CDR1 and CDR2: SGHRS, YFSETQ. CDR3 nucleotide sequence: TGCGCCAGCAGCCCCGGGACAGGGTTCGAGCAGTACTTC. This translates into CASSPGTGFEQYF. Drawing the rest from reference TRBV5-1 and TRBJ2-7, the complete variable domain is KAGVTQTPRYLIKTRGQQVTLSCSPISGHRSVSWYQQTPGQGLQFLFEYFSETQRNKGNFPGRFSGRQFSNSRSEMNVSTLELGDSALYLCASSPGTGFEQYFGPGTRLTVT.

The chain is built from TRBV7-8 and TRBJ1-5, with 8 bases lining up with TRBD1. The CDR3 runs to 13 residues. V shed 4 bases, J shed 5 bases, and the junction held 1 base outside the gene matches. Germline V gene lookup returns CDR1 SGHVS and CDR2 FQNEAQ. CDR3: CASSSDRDQPQHF. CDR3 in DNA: TGTGCCAGCAGCTCGGACAGGGATCAGCCCCAGCATTTT. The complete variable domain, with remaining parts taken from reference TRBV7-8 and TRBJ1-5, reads GAGVSQSPRYKVAKRGQDVALRCDPISGHVSLFWYQQALGQGPEFLTYFQNEAQLDKSGLPSDRFFAERPEGSVSTLKIQRTQQEDSAVYLCASSSDRDQPQHFGDGTRLSIL.

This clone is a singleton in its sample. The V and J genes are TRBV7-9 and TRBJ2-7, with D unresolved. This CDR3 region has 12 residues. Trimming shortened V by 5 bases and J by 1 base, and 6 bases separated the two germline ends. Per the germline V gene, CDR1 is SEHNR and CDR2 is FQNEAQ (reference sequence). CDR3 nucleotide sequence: TGTGCCAGCAGCCTAGGTTCCTACGAGCAGTACTTC. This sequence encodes CASSLGSYEQYF.

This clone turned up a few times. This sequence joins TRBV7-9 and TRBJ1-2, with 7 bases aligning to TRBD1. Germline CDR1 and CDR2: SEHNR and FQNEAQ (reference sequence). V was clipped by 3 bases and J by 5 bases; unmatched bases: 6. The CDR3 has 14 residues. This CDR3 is CASSLGGQVYGYTF. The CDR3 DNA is TGTGCCAGCAGCTTGGGAGGACAGGTTTATGGCTACACCTTC.

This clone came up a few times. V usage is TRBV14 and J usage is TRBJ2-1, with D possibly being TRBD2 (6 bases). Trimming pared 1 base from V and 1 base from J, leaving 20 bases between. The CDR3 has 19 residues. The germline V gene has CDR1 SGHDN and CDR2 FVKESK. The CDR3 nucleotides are TGTGCCAGCAGCCAAGGCGGGAAACTAGTGATTACGTCCTACAATGAGCAGTTCTTC. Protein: CASSQGGKLVITSYNEQFF.

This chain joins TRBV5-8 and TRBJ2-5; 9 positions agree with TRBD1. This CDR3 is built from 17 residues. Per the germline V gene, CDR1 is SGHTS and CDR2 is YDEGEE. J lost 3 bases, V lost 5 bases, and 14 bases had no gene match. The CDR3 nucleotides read TGTGCCAGCAGAACGTCCGGGACAGGGTTTGAAGAAGAGACCCAGTACTTC. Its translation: CASRTSGTGFEEETQYF.

The CDR3 sequence is CAWRRRVGAFF. For the CDR3, the DNA is TGTGCCTGGAGGCGAAGGGTCGGAGCTTTCTTT. V gene TRBV30 combines with J gene TRBJ1-1; D unresolved. Germline values: CDR1 GTSNPN, CDR2 SVGIG (reference sequence). This CDR3 has 11 amino acids. V dropped 3 bases and J dropped 10 bases, with 12 bases sitting between them.

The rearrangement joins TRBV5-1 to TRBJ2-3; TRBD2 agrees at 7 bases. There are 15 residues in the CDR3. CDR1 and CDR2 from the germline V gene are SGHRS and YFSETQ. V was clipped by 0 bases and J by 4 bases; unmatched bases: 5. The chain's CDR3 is CASSLEGLDADTQYF. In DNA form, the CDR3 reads TGCGCCAGCAGCTTGGAAGGACTAGATGCAGATACGCAGTATTTT.

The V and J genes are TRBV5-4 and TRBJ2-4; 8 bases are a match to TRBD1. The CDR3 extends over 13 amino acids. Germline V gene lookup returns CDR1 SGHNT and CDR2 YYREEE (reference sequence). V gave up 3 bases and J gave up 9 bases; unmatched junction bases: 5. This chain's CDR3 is CASSSQGASIQYF. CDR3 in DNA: TGTGCCAGCAGCTCCCAGGGGGCATCCATTCAGTACTTC.

The CDR3 DNA is TGTGCCAGCAGCTTCTTGGGATCCTACAATGAGCAGTTCTTC. Translating gives CASSFLGSYNEQFF. This chain links TRBV5-4 with TRBJ2-1; D is unresolved. V shed 2 bases and J shed 1 base, with 7 bases lying between them. Germline V gives CDR1 SGHNT, CDR2 YYREEE (reference sequence). The CDR3 consists of 14 residues.

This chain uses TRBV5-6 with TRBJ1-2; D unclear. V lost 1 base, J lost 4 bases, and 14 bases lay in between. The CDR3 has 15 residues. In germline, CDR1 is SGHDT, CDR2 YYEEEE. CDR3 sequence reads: CASSLLREPIYGYTF. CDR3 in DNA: TGTGCCAGCAGCTTGTTAAGGGAGCCTATCTATGGCTACACCTTC.

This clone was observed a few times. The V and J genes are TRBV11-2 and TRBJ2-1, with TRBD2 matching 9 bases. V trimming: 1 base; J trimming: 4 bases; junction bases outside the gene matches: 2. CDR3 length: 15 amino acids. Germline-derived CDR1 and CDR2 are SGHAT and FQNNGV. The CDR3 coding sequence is TGTGCCAGCAGCTTAGTAGCGGGAGTATACAATGAGCAGTTCTTC. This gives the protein CASSLVAGVYNEQFF.

Here the CDR3 reads CASSQVQVLSNQPQHF. The CDR3 bases are TGCGCCAGCAGCCAAGTCCAGGTCCTGAGCAATCAGCCCCAGCATTTT. The chain links TRBV4-1 to TRBJ1-5; no clear D gene. V lost 1 base and J 1 base, leaving 11 bases between the germline ends. Germline CDR1 is MGHRA and CDR2 is YSYEKL. The CDR3 is made up of 16 amino acids.

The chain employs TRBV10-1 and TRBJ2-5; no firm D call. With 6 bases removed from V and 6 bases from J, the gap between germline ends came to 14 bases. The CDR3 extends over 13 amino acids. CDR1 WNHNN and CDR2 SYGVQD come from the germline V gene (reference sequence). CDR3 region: CASSFEDVKTQYF. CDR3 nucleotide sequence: TGCGCCAGCAGCTTTGAGGACGTCAAGACCCAGTACTTC.

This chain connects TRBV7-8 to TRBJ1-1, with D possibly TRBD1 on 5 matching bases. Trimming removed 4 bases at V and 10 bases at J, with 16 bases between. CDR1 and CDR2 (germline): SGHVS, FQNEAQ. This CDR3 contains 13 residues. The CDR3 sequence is CASSSRTERGAFF. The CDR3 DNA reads TGTGCCAGCAGCTCTCGGACTGAGAGGGGAGCTTTCTTT.

The CDR3 spells CASSQDSAGANTGELFF. As DNA, the CDR3 is TGCGCCAGCAGCCAAGATTCGGCGGGCGCGAACACCGGGGAGCTGTTTTTT. The chain couples TRBV4-1 to TRBJ2-2, with a weak D call TRBD2 (5 bases). With 0 bases removed from V and 0 bases from J, the gap between germline ends came to 11 bases. Per the germline V gene, CDR1 is MGHRA and CDR2 is YSYEKL. This CDR3 is 17 amino acids long.

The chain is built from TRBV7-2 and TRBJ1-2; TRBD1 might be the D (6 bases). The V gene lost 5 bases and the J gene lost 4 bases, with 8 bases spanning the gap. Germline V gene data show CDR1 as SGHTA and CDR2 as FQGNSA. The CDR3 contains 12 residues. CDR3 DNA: TGTGCCAGCAGCCCGGACAGCTATGGCTACACCTTC. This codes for CASSPDSYGYTF.

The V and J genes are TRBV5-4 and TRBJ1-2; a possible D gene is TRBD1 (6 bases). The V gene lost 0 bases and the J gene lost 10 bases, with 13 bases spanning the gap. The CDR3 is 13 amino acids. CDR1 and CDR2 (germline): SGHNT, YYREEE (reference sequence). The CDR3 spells CASSLGVGGHYTF. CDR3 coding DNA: TGTGCCAGCAGCTTGGGGGTCGGGGGGCACTACACCTTC.

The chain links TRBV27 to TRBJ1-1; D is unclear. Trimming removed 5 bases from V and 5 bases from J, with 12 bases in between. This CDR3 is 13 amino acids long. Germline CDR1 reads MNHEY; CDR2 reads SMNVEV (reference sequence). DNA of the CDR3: TGTGCCAGCAGTCCAAGTCTGCGTACTGAAGCTTTCTTT. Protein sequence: CASSPSLRTEAFF.

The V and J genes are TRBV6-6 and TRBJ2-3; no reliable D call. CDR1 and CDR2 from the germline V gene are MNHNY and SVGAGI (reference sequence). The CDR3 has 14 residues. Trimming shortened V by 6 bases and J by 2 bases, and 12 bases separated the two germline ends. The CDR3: CASSRELATDTQYF. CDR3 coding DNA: TGTGCCAGCAGCCGTGAATTGGCCACAGATACGCAGTATTTT.

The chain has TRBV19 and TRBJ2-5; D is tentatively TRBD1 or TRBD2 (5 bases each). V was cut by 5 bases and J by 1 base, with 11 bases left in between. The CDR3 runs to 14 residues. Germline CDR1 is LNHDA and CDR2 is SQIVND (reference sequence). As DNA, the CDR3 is TGTGCCAGTAGTTTCCAGAGGGGCCAAGAGACCCAGTACTTC. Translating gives CASSFQRGQETQYF.

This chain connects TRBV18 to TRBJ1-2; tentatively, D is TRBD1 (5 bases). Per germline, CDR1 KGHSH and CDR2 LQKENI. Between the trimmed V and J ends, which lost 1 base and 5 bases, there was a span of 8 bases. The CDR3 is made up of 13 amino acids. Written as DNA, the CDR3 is TGTGCCAGCTCACCACGTGAGGGGTATGGCTACACCTTC. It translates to CASSPREGYGYTF.

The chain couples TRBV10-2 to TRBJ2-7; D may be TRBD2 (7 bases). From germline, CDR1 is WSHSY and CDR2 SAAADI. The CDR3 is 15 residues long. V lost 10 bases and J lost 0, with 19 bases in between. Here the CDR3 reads CAIIKGGGSSYEQYF. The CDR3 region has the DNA TGCGCCATTATAAAGGGGGGCGGGAGCTCCTACGAGCAGTACTTC.

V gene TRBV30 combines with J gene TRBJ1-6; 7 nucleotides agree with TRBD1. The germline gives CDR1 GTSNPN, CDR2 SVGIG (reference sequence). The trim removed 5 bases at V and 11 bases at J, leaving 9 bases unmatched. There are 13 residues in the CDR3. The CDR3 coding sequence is TGTGCCTGGCACCTTAAGGGGGCCGCACCCCTCCACTTT. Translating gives CAWHLKGAAPLHF.

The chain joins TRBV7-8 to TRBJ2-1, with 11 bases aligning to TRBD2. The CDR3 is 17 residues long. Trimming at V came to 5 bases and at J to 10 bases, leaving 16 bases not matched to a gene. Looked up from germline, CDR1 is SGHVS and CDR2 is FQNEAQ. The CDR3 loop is CASSLQRTSGRAGEQFF. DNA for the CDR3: TGTGCCAGCAGCCTCCAACGTACTAGCGGGAGAGCCGGGGAGCAGTTCTTC. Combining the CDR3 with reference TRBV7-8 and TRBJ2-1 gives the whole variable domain GAGVSQSPRYKVAKRGQDVALRCDPISGHVSLFWYQQALGQGPEFLTYFQNEAQLDKSGLPSDRFFAERPEGSVSTLKIQRTQQEDSAVYLCASSLQRTSGRAGEQFFGPGTRLTVL.

Here the CDR3 DNA reads TGTGCCAGCAGCGAGACAGTAGCGGGAGGGCCTCGGAATGAGCAGTTCTTC. This translates into CASSETVAGGPRNEQFF. The genes are TRBV11-2 and TRBJ2-1, with 11 bases matching TRBD2. Germline V CDR1 and CDR2: SGHAT, FQNNGV. There are 17 residues in the CDR3. Germline trimming cut 5 bases from V and 7 bases from J; bases unmatched to any gene: 13.

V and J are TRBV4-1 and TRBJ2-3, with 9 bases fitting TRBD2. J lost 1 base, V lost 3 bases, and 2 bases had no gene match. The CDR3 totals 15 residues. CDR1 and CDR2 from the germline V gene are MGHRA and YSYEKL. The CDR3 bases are TGCGCCAGCAGCCAGAGGACTAGCGGCACAGATACGCAGTATTTT. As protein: CASSQRTSGTDTQYF.

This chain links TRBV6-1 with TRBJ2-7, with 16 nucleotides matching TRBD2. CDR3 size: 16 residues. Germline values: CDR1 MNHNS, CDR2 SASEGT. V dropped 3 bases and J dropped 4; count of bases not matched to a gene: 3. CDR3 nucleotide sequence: TGTGCCAGCAGTGACGGGACTAGCGGGAGGGGATACGAGCAGTACTTC. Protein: CASSDGTSGRGYEQYF.

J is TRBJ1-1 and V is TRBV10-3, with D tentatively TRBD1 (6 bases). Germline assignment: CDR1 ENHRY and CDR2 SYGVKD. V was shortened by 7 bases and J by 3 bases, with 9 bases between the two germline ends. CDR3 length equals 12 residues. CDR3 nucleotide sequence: TGTGCCATCAAGGGGGTGGACACTGAAGCTTTCTTT. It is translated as CAIKGVDTEAFF.